This TCR beta chain emerged from a study of cytomegalovirus exposure and HLA in healthy donors. For the study at large: Genotyping showed around 80% of some 400 donors falling in the Caucasian-associated ancestry cluster.

Concerning this clone itself: No antigen is known for it.

Study-level findings and limits: Later analysis identified a missense DCLRE1C variant that was linked to TCR beta V- and J-gene trimming. No immune exposure information besides CMV serostatus was available. Common viral pathogens were later found to be apparently linked to several of the most significant clusters.

Researchers ran the PCR with 60 Vbeta and 13 Jbeta primers. Sequencing used immunoSEQ multiplex PCR; TCRdb keeps in-frame clones, though not all of them. The sample yields roughly 160,000 clones, around 84% seen once. The sequenced sample consisted of PBMCs. This TCR came from a young man in good health and CMV-seropositive.

The CDR3 nucleotides read TGCGCCAGCAGCTTGGCACAGGGCACAGATACGCAGTATTTT. Protein: CASSLAQGTDTQYF. This chain links TRBV5-1 with TRBJ2-3; D is possibly TRBD1 (5 bases). This CDR3 has 14 amino acids. Trimming shortened V by 0 bases and J by 1 base, and 6 bases separated the two germline ends. CDR1 and CDR2 from the germline V gene are SGHRS and YFSETQ.